Included here is one T cell receptor beta chain sequence, with context. The data are from a study of blood T cell repertoires in COVID-19. Study at large: PBMCs, B-cell-depleted T cells, or T cells provided the cDNA or gDNA that made up the material.

Profiling relied on immunoSEQ multiplex PCR, and the TCRdb table lists in-frame clones only, not all of them. The sample holds fewer than 500,000 clones, around nine tenths seen once. Germline values: CDR1 KGHDR, CDR2 SFDVKD. The CDR3 spans 16 residues. With V trimmed by 3 bases and J by 6 bases, 8 bases remained unmatched. The clonotype was recovered from a young woman with acute COVID-19. V gene TRBV24-1 combines with J gene TRBJ2-1; 9 bases fit TRBD2. Source material: PBMCs or T cells enriched from blood (not recorded which). CDR3 amino acids: CATSDRTSVRSNEQFF. DNA of the CDR3: TGTGCCACCAGTGATCGGACTAGCGTTCGCTCCAATGAGCAGTTCTTC.